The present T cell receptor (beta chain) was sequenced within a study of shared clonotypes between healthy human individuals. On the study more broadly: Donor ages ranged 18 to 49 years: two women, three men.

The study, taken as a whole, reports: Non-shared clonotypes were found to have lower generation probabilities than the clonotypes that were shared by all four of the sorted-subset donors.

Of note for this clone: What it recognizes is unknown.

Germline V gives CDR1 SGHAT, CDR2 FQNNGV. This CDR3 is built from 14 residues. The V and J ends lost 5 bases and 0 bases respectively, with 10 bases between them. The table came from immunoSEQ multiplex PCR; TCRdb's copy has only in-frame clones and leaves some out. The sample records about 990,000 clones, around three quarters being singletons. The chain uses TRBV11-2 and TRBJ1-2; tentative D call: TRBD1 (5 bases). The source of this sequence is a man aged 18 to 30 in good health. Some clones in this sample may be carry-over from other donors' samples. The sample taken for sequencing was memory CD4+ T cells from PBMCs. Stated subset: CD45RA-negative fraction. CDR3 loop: CASSLAGPNYGYTF. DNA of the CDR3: TGTGCCAGCAGCCTCGCGGGGCCTAACTATGGCTACACCTTC.